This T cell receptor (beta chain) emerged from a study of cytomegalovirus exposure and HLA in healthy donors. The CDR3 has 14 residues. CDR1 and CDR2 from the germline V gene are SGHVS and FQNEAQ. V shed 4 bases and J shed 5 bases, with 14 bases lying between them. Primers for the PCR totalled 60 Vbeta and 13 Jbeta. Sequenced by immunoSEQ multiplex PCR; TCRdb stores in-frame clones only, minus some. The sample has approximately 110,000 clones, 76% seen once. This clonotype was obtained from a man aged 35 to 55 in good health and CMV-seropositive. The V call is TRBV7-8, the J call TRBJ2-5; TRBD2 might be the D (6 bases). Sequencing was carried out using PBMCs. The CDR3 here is CASSSSRGRETQYF. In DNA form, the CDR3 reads TGTGCCAGCAGCTCCAGTAGAGGGAGGGAGACCCAGTACTTC.